These T cell receptor beta chains were read from a single sample in a study of human T cells and chemical hapten exposure. One entry per CDR3 protein results from TCRdb running MiXCR on the RACE reads. The data show about 92,000 distinct CDR3 sequences, with roughly a tenth seen just once and approximately 1% held by the top ten. This sample comprised whole blood, obtained in connection with sensitization to the hapten diphenylcyclopropenone (DPC). The receptors here all came from a woman in her twenties or thirties with alopecia areata. Some clones in this sample may be carry-over from other donors' samples. Each CDR3 is given with its conserved first and last residue. The D gene is left open where the match is weak. Clone sizes are given selectively: once, few, many, or a class where the clone is expanded.

V,size,D,J,CDR3,DNA
TRBV6-2/TRBV6-3,many,NA,TRBJ2-1,CASCDSHNEQFF,TGTGCCAGCTGCGACTCCCACAATGAGCAGTTCTTC
TRBV27,many,NA,TRBJ1-2,CASSVAGTSGYTF,TGTGCCAGCAGTGTCGCCGGGACCAGTGGCTACACCTTC
TRBV12-5,NA,NA,TRBJ1-1,CASGLGTITEAFF,TGTGCTAGTGGTTTGGGGACAATCACTGAAGCTTTCTTT
TRBV4-1,few,NA,TRBJ2-3,CASSQEATLVSTDTQYF,TGCGCCAGCAGCCAAGAAGCCACCTTAGTTAGCACAGATACGCAGTATTTT
TRBV10-3,few,TRBD2,TRBJ2-3,CAISNLAGENTDTQYF,TGTGCCATCAGTAACCTAGCGGGGGAGAACACAGATACGCAGTATTTT
TRBV29-1,few,NA,TRBJ1-1,CSVTWGGPEAFF,TGCAGCGTTACATGGGGTGGCCCTGAAGCTTTCTTT
TRBV7-2,many,TRBD2,TRBJ2-1,CASIQGTSGYNEQFF,TGTGCCAGCATCCAGGGGACTAGCGGATACAATGAGCAGTTCTTC
TRBV10-3,many,TRBD2,TRBJ2-7,CAISESSRGDYEQYF,TGTGCCATCAGTGAGTCGTCACGGGGGGACTACGAGCAGTACTTC
TRBV6-5,few,NA,TRBJ2-7,CASSYDRGFEQYF,TGTGCCAGCAGTTACGATCGGGGATTCGAGCAGTACTTC
TRBV15,NA,NA,TRBJ2-7,CATSTATRFYF,TGTGCCACCAGCACAGCTACCAGGTTTTACTTC
TRBV10-2,many,TRBD2,TRBJ2-1,CASSESSGSSYNEQFF,TGCGCCAGCAGTGAGTCTAGCGGGAGTTCCTACAATGAGCAGTTCTTC
TRBV6-2/TRBV6-3,few,NA,TRBJ2-3,CASSDGGISGTDTQYF,TGTGCCAGCAGCGACGGGGGAATATCTGGCACAGATACGCAGTATTTT
TRBV7-8,many,NA,TRBJ1-5,CASSLGAQPQHF,TGTGCCAGCAGCTTAGGGGCCCAGCCCCAGCATTTT
TRBV5-1,many,TRBD1,TRBJ1-4,CASSLGQGFGSNEKLFF,TGCGCCAGCAGCTTAGGACAGGGTTTCGGCAGTAATGAAAAACTGTTTTTT
TRBV5-5,many,TRBD2,TRBJ2-1,CASTPSGTYNEQFF,TGTGCCAGCACCCCTAGCGGGACCTACAATGAGCAGTTCTTC
TRBV20-1,few,NA,TRBJ2-1,CSALHMQGQFF,TGCAGTGCTCTTCATATGCAAGGGCAGTTCTTC
TRBV6-2/TRBV6-3,NA,NA,TRBJ1-1,CASSPPYDEAFF,TGTGCCAGCAGCCCTCCTTATGATGAAGCTTTCTTT
TRBV20-1,many,NA,TRBJ1-5,CSARDRARFGPQHF,TGCAGTGCTAGAGATCGAGCCCGTTTCGGGCCCCAGCATTTT
TRBV9,many,TRBD2,TRBJ2-5,CASSVDTSGRGETQYF,TGTGCCAGCAGCGTAGATACTAGCGGGAGAGGTGAGACCCAGTACTTC
TRBV3-1,many,TRBD1,TRBJ1-5,CASSHGGQDQPQHF,TGTGCCAGCAGCCATGGCGGACAGGATCAGCCCCAGCATTTT
TRBV29-1,many,TRBD2,TRBJ2-3,CNAAGEDTQYF,TGCAACGCAGCGGGAGAAGATACGCAGTATTTT